Following are 19 T cell receptor beta chains from one sample sequenced in a study of T cell changes during pregnancy in multiple sclerosis. Only in-frame clones appear in the TCRdb table, and some are missing; sequencing was by immunoSEQ multiplex PCR. This sample has 35,000 to 45,000 clones, with around nine tenths found just once. Sequenced here: CD8+ T cells from peripheral blood mononuclear cells, sampled in the first trimester of pregnancy. All receptors derive from a female donor with multiple sclerosis, enrolled in a pregnancy study.

This clone has more than one count but fewer than ten. The chain uses TRBV4-3 and TRBJ1-6; D gene ambiguous. Germline lookup yields CDR1 LGHNA and CDR2 YSLEER. The germline V and J ends were trimmed by 6 bases and 4 bases, with 10 bases remaining between them. This CDR3 has 14 amino acids. The CDR3 region has the DNA TGCGCCAGCAGAGAAAGCGTGTATAATTCACCCCTCCACTTT. Its protein product is CASRESVYNSPLHF.

CDR3 in amino acids: CASSQDYGTGHQPQHF. As DNA, the CDR3 is TGCGCCAGCAGCCAAGATTATGGGACAGGGCATCAGCCCCAGCATTTT. The V gene is TRBV4-3, the J gene TRBJ1-5; 9 bases are shared with TRBD1. V dropped 0 bases and J dropped 5; count of bases not matched to a gene: 5. The CDR3 loop spans 16 amino acids. Germline-derived CDR1 and CDR2 are LGHNA and YSLEER.

This rearrangement joins TRBV6-4 to TRBJ2-1; 12 bases are a match to TRBD2. This CDR3 contains 15 residues. Germline V gene sequence: CDR1 MRHNA, CDR2 SNTAGT. Germline trimming cut 4 bases from V and 4 bases from J; bases unmatched to any gene: 2. The CDR3 sequence is CASSAGTSGYNEQFF. The CDR3 nucleotides read TGTGCCAGCAGTGCCGGGACTAGCGGGTACAATGAGCAGTTCTTC.

The genes are TRBV7-8 and TRBJ1-5, with D perhaps matching TRBD1 (5 bases). The CDR3 is made up of 15 amino acids. Trimming took off 4 bases at V and 2 bases at J, with 12 bases between the two ends. Germline values: CDR1 SGHVS, CDR2 FQNEAQ. In DNA form, the CDR3 reads TGTGCCAGCAGCTCTAGTGGACACGGCAATCAGCCCCAGCATTTT. Its translation is CASSSSGHGNQPQHF.

The chain combines TRBV6-1 with TRBJ1-5, with 7 nucleotides matching TRBD1. The CDR3 covers 16 residues. CDR1 MNHNS and CDR2 SASEGT come from the germline V gene. After removal of 1 base from V and 0 bases from J, the junction contained 3 bases not matched to a gene. Written as DNA, the CDR3 is TGTGCCAGCAGTGAAGGGACAGGCCATAGCAATCAGCCCCAGCATTTT. Encoded protein: CASSEGTGHSNQPQHF.

The CDR3, as DNA: TGTGCCAGCAGTTTCGCGGGGGCGGGAACTGAAGCTTTCTTT. This translates into CASSFAGAGTEAFF. The V and J genes are TRBV27 and TRBJ1-1, with D tentatively TRBD1 (6 bases). CDR1 MNHEY and CDR2 SMNVEV come from the germline V gene (reference sequence). V was shortened by 3 bases and J by 5 bases, with 13 bases between the two germline ends. The length of the CDR3 is 14 residues.

The chain couples TRBV11-2 to TRBJ1-4, with no clear D. The CDR3 is made up of 18 amino acids. The V and J ends lost 1 base and 0 bases respectively, with 15 bases between them. CDR1 is SGHAT and CDR2 is FQNNGV in the germline V gene. CDR3 DNA sequence: TGTGCCAGCAGCTTAGTTTCAGGCTTCGGTGCAACTAATGAAAAACTGTTTTTT. Its translation: CASSLVSGFGATNEKLFF.

The chain couples TRBV7-9 to TRBJ2-1, with TRBD2 matching over 14 bases. This CDR3 contains 15 residues. The germline V gene encodes CDR1 SEHNR and CDR2 FQNEAQ (reference sequence). Trimming removed 5 bases from V and 10 bases from J; junction bases left unmatched: 7. The CDR3 is CASSPTSGGAREQFF. CDR3 sequence (DNA): TGTGCCAGCAGCCCGACTAGCGGGGGGGCCAGGGAGCAGTTCTTC.

This clone was detected only a few times. At one end, the junction sequence differs from germline, possibly due to a read error. This chain joins TRBV15 and TRBJ1-2, with 7 positions matching TRBD1. This CDR3 has 16 residues. Looked up from germline, CDR1 is LNHNV and CDR2 is YYDKDF (reference sequence). The CDR3 nucleotides read TGTGCCACCAGCCGAGAAAAGTGGGACAGAGTCTATGGCTACACCTTC. This codes for CATSREKWDRVYGYTF.

The chain uses TRBV7-6 and TRBJ2-7; 8 bases fit TRBD1. The germline gives CDR1 SGHVS, CDR2 FNYEAQ. V was clipped by 1 base and J by 2 bases; unmatched bases: 1. This CDR3 is 14 amino acids long. The CDR3 DNA follows: TGTGCCAGCAGCTTAGGGACAGGGACCTACGAGCAGTACTTC. This codes for CASSLGTGTYEQYF.

A single count supports this clone. The genes are TRBV29-1 and TRBJ2-5; D is ambiguous. Trimming stripped 7 bases from V and 1 base from J, with 13 bases between. Germline CDR1 is SQVTM and CDR2 is ANQGSEA. The CDR3 runs 13 residues. The CDR3 sequence is CSALVVLQETQYF. The CDR3 nucleotides read TGCAGCGCTTTAGTAGTCCTCCAAGAGACCCAGTACTTC.

The chain uses TRBV9 and TRBJ2-1, with 7 bases lining up with TRBD2. Losses at the gene ends were 3 bases for V and 7 bases for J; bases not matched to a gene: 7. CDR3 length: 14 amino acids. Germline assignment: CDR1 SGDLS and CDR2 YYNGEE. In DNA, the CDR3 is TGTGCCAGCAGCGGGACGGGGGGTAGGAATGAGCAGTTCTTC. Its protein product is CASSGTGGRNEQFF.

The chain combines TRBV7-9 with TRBJ2-4, with 14 positions matching TRBD2. CDR1 is SEHNR and CDR2 is FQNEAQ in the germline V gene (reference sequence). This CDR3 has 16 residues. The V gene end was trimmed by 2 bases and the J gene end by 7 bases; junction bases not matched to a gene: 4. In DNA form, the CDR3 reads TGTGCCAGCAGCTTAAGGACTAGCGGGGGGACGAACATTCAGTACTTC. Residues: CASSLRTSGGTNIQYF.

This chain links TRBV7-3 with TRBJ2-5, with 8 bases aligning to TRBD1. The germline CDR1 and CDR2 sequences are SGHTA and FQGTGA. The J segment lost 2 bases and the V segment lost 5 bases, leaving 7 bases of the junction unmatched. This CDR3 contains 15 residues. CDR3 region: CASSPRQGSQETQYF. The CDR3 bases are TGTGCCAGCAGCCCTCGACAGGGGAGTCAAGAGACCCAGTACTTC.

This rearrangement joins TRBV7-2 to TRBJ2-7, with D possibly matching TRBD1 (6 bases). This CDR3 has 14 amino acids. V lost 6 bases and J lost 1, with 13 bases in between. Germline V gene data show CDR1 as SGHTA and CDR2 as FQGNSA. The CDR3 coding sequence is TGTGCCAGCAGAACCGGGACATCGTCCTACGAGCAGTACTTC. The encoded protein is CASRTGTSSYEQYF.

This chain connects TRBV4-2 to TRBJ1-1, with D possibly matching TRBD1 (6 bases). Germline assignment: CDR1 LGHNA and CDR2 YNFKEQ. V lost 3 bases and J lost 6, with 14 bases in between. There are 14 residues in the CDR3. The CDR3 coding sequence is TGTGCCAGCAGCCATCCGGGGGCGGGGGCTGAAGCTTTCTTT. As protein: CASSHPGAGAEAFF.

The V gene is TRBV30, the J gene TRBJ2-7; D is unresolved. This CDR3 spans 11 amino acids. Germline loops: CDR1 GTSNPN, CDR2 SVGIG (reference sequence). V lost 1 base, J lost 5 bases, and 6 bases lay in between. The CDR3 spells CAWSAPNEQYF. The CDR3 DNA is TGTGCCTGGAGTGCCCCCAACGAGCAGTACTTC. Full variable domain (outside the CDR3, taken from reference TRBV30 and TRBJ2-7): SQTIHQWPATLVQPVGSPLSLECTVEGTSNPNLYWYRQAAGRGLQLLFYSVGIGQISSEVPQNLSASRPQDRQFILSSKKLLLSDSGFYLCAWSAPNEQYFGPGTRLTVT.

This chain links TRBV5-1 with TRBJ1-2; maybe TRBD1 (6 bases). Germline CDR1 SGHRS, CDR2 YFSETQ. V was trimmed by 4 bases and J by 6 bases, leaving 16 bases between them. This CDR3 contains 14 residues. For the CDR3, the DNA is TGCGCCAGCAGCGGGGAGGGGGTTTTCAATGGCTACACCTTC. As protein: CASSGEGVFNGYTF.

V is TRBV11-2 and J is TRBJ1-3; no clear D gene. V was clipped by 4 bases and J by 0 bases, with 10 bases between them. Germline loops: CDR1 SGHAT, CDR2 FQNNGV. The CDR3 covers 15 residues. The CDR3 coding sequence is TGTGCCAGCAGCTCGGGTCCCAGCTCTGGAAACACCATATATTTT. It specifies CASSSGPSSGNTIYF.